This passage covers 29 T cell receptor beta chains from one sample sequenced in a study of shared clonotypes between healthy human individuals. Sequencing used immunoSEQ multiplex PCR; TCRdb keeps in-frame clones, though not all of them. This sample has some 1 million clones, with roughly 75% found just once. The sequencing sample was made of memory CD4+ T cells sorted from blood. The subset: CD45RA-negative fraction. The receptors were gathered from a man in his late teens or twenties in good health.

This clone was seen more than once but under ten times. The chain links TRBV10-2 to TRBJ2-7, with 11 positions matching TRBD2. The CDR3 runs 16 residues. The J segment lost 2 bases and the V segment lost 1 base, leaving 4 bases of the junction unmatched. Looked up from germline, CDR1 is WSHSY and CDR2 is SAAADI. The CDR3 spells CASSELGLAVAYEQYF. The CDR3, as DNA: TGCGCCAGCAGTGAGTTGGGACTAGCGGTCGCCTACGAGCAGTACTTC.

The chain uses TRBV10-2 and TRBJ2-3; D might be TRBD2 (5 bases). V was clipped by 4 bases and J by 5 bases, with 19 bases between them. The germline gives CDR1 WSHSY, CDR2 SAAADI. This CDR3 has 16 amino acids. CDR3 sequence: CASSGSPPLGEDTQYF. CDR3 nucleotide sequence: TGCGCCAGCAGTGGATCTCCCCCCCTCGGGGAAGATACGCAGTATTTT.

The chain uses TRBV5-1 and TRBJ1-6; D is possibly TRBD1 (5 bases). Trimming took off 4 bases at V and 9 bases at J, with 17 bases between the two ends. This CDR3 contains 15 residues. Germline V gene lookup returns CDR1 SGHRS and CDR2 YFSETQ. The CDR3 sequence: CASSPGDVVRSPLHF. In nucleotides, the CDR3 is TGCGCCAGCAGCCCGGGGGATGTGGTCCGTTCACCCCTCCACTTT.

A word on this clone: This specimen includes other DNA sequences encoding the same CDR3. The chain joins TRBV30 to TRBJ2-5; D could derive from TRBD1 or TRBD2 (5 bases each). Germline loops: CDR1 GTSNPN, CDR2 SVGIG (reference sequence). The CDR3 spans 11 residues. Trimming shortened V by 3 bases and J by 4 bases, and 6 bases separated the two germline ends. The CDR3 is CAWRGVETQYF. CDR3 sequence (DNA): TGTGCCTGGAGGGGGGTAGAGACCCAGTACTTC. Complete variable domain (other parts from reference TRBV30 and TRBJ2-5): SQTIHQWPATLVQPVGSPLSLECTVEGTSNPNLYWYRQAAGRGLQLLFYSVGIGQISSEVPQNLSASRPQDRQFILSSKKLLLSDSGFYLCAWRGVETQYFGPGTRLLVL.

The V call is TRBV25-1, the J call TRBJ1-6, with D unclear. The germline V gene has CDR1 MGHDK and CDR2 SYGVNS. The CDR3 loop spans 14 amino acids. The germline V and J ends were trimmed by 7 bases and 7 bases, with 14 bases remaining between them. The CDR3 bases are TGTGCCAGCAAAGAAGGGTATCGGAATTCACCCCTCCACTTT. Translated: CASKEGYRNSPLHF.

Turning to this clone: Just one base apart from a much larger clone, this may be a read error. The V gene is TRBV5-4, the J gene TRBJ1-1; D is ambiguous. V was trimmed by 1 base and J by 1 base, leaving 5 bases between them. The CDR3 totals 13 residues. The germline V gene encodes CDR1 SGHNT and CDR2 YYREEE (reference sequence). CDR3 nucleotide sequence: TGTGCCAGCAGCTTGTGGGAGAACACTGAAGCTTTCTTT. As protein: CASSLWENTEAFF. Drawing the rest from reference TRBV5-4 and TRBJ1-1, the complete variable domain is ETGVTQSPTHLIKTRGQQVTLRCSSQSGHNTVSWYQQALGQGPQFIFQYYREEENGRGNFPPRFSGLQFPNYSSELNVNALELDDSALYLCASSLWENTEAFFGQGTRLTVV.

This clone showed up just once. CDR3 sequence (DNA): TGCGCCAGCAGCTTGGTGACTAGCGGCACAGATACGCAGTATTTT. Translated: CASSLVTSGTDTQYF. The chain is built from TRBV5-1 and TRBJ2-3, with TRBD2 matching 8 bases. This CDR3 has 15 amino acids. The germline V gene has CDR1 SGHRS and CDR2 YFSETQ. V dropped 0 bases and J dropped 1; count of bases not matched to a gene: 1.

This clone was seen more than once but under ten times. The CDR3: CASSLGSQLENTIYF. The CDR3 coding sequence is TGTGCCAGCAGCTTGGGATCACAATTAGAAAACACCATATATTTT. The V and J genes are TRBV5-6 and TRBJ1-3; D not certain. The germline V and J ends were trimmed by 0 bases and 6 bases, with 13 bases remaining between them. The CDR3 has 15 amino acids. Looked up from germline, CDR1 is SGHDT and CDR2 is YYEEEE.

The V call is TRBV5-3, the J call TRBJ2-3; possibly TRBD2 for D (5 bases). TRBV5-3 is given ORF status, its function remaining uncertain. V was cut by 3 bases and J by 0 bases, with 8 bases left in between. The CDR3 sequence is 14 residues long. DNA for the CDR3: TGTGCCAGAAGCTCCCCGGGGAGCACAGATACGCAGTATTTT. Residues: CARSSPGSTDTQYF.

This clone was observed a handful of times. The chain carries TRBV5-1 and TRBJ1-5, with 8 bases that match TRBD1. Unmatched junction bases numbered 4, after V lost 3 bases and J lost 5 bases. Germline CDR1 is SGHRS and CDR2 is YFSETQ. The CDR3 length is 14 residues. The CDR3: CASSYGQGDQPQHF. The CDR3 nucleotides are TGCGCCAGCAGCTACGGACAGGGCGATCAGCCCCAGCATTTT. The full variable domain, in which reference TRBV5-1 and TRBJ1-5 provide the parts outside the CDR3, is KAGVTQTPRYLIKTRGQQVTLSCSPISGHRSVSWYQQTPGQGLQFLFEYFSETQRNKGNFPGRFSGRQFSNSRSEMNVSTLELGDSALYLCASSYGQGDQPQHFGDGTRLSIL.

The gene calls are TRBV19 and TRBJ1-4; 7 bases agree with TRBD1. This CDR3 comprises 14 residues. The trim removed 7 bases at V and 7 bases at J, leaving 9 bases unmatched. CDR1 is LNHDA, CDR2 SQIVND, per germline (reference sequence). The CDR3 DNA is TGTGCCAGTAATCGAAGACAGGGAGGTGAAAAACTGTTTTTT. Translated, it gives CASNRRQGGEKLFF.

V is TRBV30 and J is TRBJ1-6, with 8 bases matching TRBD1. The CDR3 extends over 17 amino acids. Trimming cost V 0 bases and J 0 bases; bases outside gene matches: 4. Germline V gene data show CDR1 as GTSNPN and CDR2 as SVGIG (reference sequence). The DNA for the CDR3 is TGTGCCTGGAGTGTTGGGACAGGACTCTCCTATAATTCACCCCTCCACTTT. This translates into CAWSVGTGLSYNSPLHF.

This clone was detected only a few times. CDR3 DNA sequence: TGTGCCAGCAGTGGGGAGCCGGGACAGAATGAAAAACTGTTTTTT. Its translation: CASSGEPGQNEKLFF. This rearrangement joins TRBV2 to TRBJ1-4, with TRBD1 matching over 7 bases. The CDR3 is 15 residues long. Germline values: CDR1 SNHLY, CDR2 FYNNEI. V lost 4 bases to trimming and J lost 5 bases; unmatched junction nucleotides: 7.

With regard to this clone: The sample contains more than one DNA sequence encoding this CDR3. This chain uses TRBV20-1 with TRBJ2-7, with 8 bases identical to TRBD2. With V trimmed by 5 bases and J by 4 bases, 1 base remained unmatched. The CDR3 totals 11 residues. The germline gives CDR1 DFQATT, CDR2 SNEGSKA (reference sequence). In DNA form, the CDR3 reads TGCAGTGCTCGGGGGGGTTACGAGCAGTACTTC. It translates to CSARGGYEQYF.

About this clone itself: Other DNA sequences in the same sample also yield this CDR3. The chain carries TRBV9 and TRBJ1-1; TRBD1 might be the D (6 bases). Germline V gene data show CDR1 as SGDLS and CDR2 as YYNGEE. V lost 0 bases, J lost 1 base, and 10 bases lay in between. The CDR3 has 15 residues. Written as DNA, the CDR3 is TGTGCCAGCAGCGTAGACGGCAGGGGGAACACTGAAGCTTTCTTT. As protein: CASSVDGRGNTEAFF.

With respect to this clone: At the DNA level, this CDR3 is encoded by other sequences in the same sample as well. This chain uses TRBV2 with TRBJ2-3, with 7 bases lining up with TRBD2. CDR1 is SNHLY, CDR2 FYNNEI, per germline. J lost 1 base, V lost 1 base, and 2 bases had no gene match. The CDR3 totals 15 residues. CDR3 region: CASSEGGGGTDTQYF. For the CDR3, the DNA is TGTGCCAGCAGTGAAGGGGGAGGGGGCACAGATACGCAGTATTTT. The full variable domain, rest sourced from reference TRBV2 and TRBJ2-3, is EPEVTQTPSHQVTQMGQEVILRCVPISNHLYFYWYRQILGQKVEFLVSFYNNEISEKSEIFDDQFSVERPDGSNFTLKIRSTKLEDSAMYFCASSEGGGGTDTQYFGPGTRLTVL.

The J gene is TRBJ2-5, the V gene TRBV25-1; 7 positions agree with TRBD2. The DNA end is more similar to TRBJ2-7, so the J call may be wrong. The CDR3 covers 13 residues. Germline values: CDR1 MGHDK, CDR2 SYGVNS. Written as DNA, the CDR3 is TGTGCCAGCAGGCTAACTAGCGAGGGCGAGCAGTACTTC. Residues: CASRLTSEGEQYF.

The chain has TRBV2 and TRBJ2-2, with 7 bases matching TRBD2. Trimming at V came to 6 bases and at J to 6 bases, leaving 7 bases not matched to a gene. Germline CDR1 reads SNHLY; CDR2 reads FYNNEI. This CDR3 is built from 14 residues. The CDR3 DNA reads TGTGCCAGCAGGAGGGAGGGCCAGTCCGGGGAGCTGTTTTTT. Protein product: CASRREGQSGELFF.

V and J are TRBV10-3 and TRBJ2-2, with 13 bases that match TRBD2. Unmatched junction bases numbered 3, after V lost 2 bases and J lost 0 bases. This CDR3 has 18 amino acids. Germline V lookup: CDR1 ENHRY, CDR2 SYGVKD. CDR3 sequence reads: CAISERGLAGTNTGELFF. The CDR3 DNA follows: TGTGCCATCAGTGAGAGGGGACTAGCGGGGACGAACACCGGGGAGCTGTTTTTT.

The CDR3, as DNA: TGTGCCAGTTCACAAACCGGGCGTAACAGCGTAGCTAACTATGGCTACACCTTC. It is translated as CASSQTGRNSVANYGYTF. The chain is built from TRBV19 and TRBJ1-2; D uncertain. The V gene's germline CDR1 is LNHDA and CDR2 SQIVND (reference sequence). The CDR3 spans 18 residues. The V end was cut by 8 bases, the J end by 0 bases, with 25 bases between.

The V gene is TRBV5-1, the J gene TRBJ2-6, with D possibly TRBD1 on 7 matching bases. The CDR3 has 18 amino acids. V lost 0 bases, J lost 0 bases, and 13 bases lay in between. Germline values: CDR1 SGHRS, CDR2 YFSETQ. CDR3 region: CASSLGQGGSSGANVLTF. The CDR3 DNA sequence: TGCGCCAGCAGCTTGGGCCAGGGGGGTAGCTCTGGGGCCAACGTCCTGACTTTC.

CDR3 sequence (DNA): TGTGCCAGCAGCCAAGGAGTTTTGAGCGGGAGCGCAGATACGCAGTATTTT. Translated: CASSQGVLSGSADTQYF. This sequence joins TRBV4-2 and TRBJ2-3; 8 bases agree with TRBD2. CDR3 length equals 17 residues. After removal of 1 base from V and 4 bases from J, the junction contained 10 bases not matched to a gene. Per the germline V gene, CDR1 is LGHNA and CDR2 is YNFKEQ.

This clone was recorded many times. V gene TRBV6-1 combines with J gene TRBJ1-2; TRBD1 is a possible D gene (5 bases). CDR1 MNHNS and CDR2 SASEGT come from the germline V gene. The germline V and J ends were trimmed by 1 base and 2 bases, with 11 bases remaining between them. The CDR3 is 15 amino acids. CDR3 in DNA: TGTGCCAGCAGTGAAGGCCCAGGGTCCAACTATGGCTACACCTTC. Protein: CASSEGPGSNYGYTF.

The rearrangement links TRBV7-9 to TRBJ2-1; possibly TRBD2 for D (6 bases). CDR1 and CDR2 from the germline V gene are SEHNR and FQNEAQ (reference sequence). Trimming took off 11 bases at V and 4 bases at J, with 15 bases between the two ends. The CDR3 covers 13 residues. The CDR3 DNA sequence: TGTGCCGGCGGGACTCATACTTACAATGAGCAGTTCTTC. It yields the protein CAGGTHTYNEQFF.

This clone was detected only a few times. The sample contains more than one DNA sequence encoding this CDR3. The chain employs TRBV5-6 and TRBJ2-3; D gene unclear. Between the trimmed V and J ends, which lost 0 bases and 1 base, there was a span of 3 bases. The CDR3 covers 13 residues. Germline V gene sequence: CDR1 SGHDT, CDR2 YYEEEE. The CDR3 reads CASSLGGTDTQYF. The CDR3 region has the DNA TGTGCCAGCAGCTTGGGGGGCACAGATACGCAGTATTTT.

About this clone: This CDR3 is also generated by other DNA sequences in the sample. The V call is TRBV28, the J call TRBJ2-1; D is possibly TRBD2 (5 bases). Trimming cost V 7 bases and J 4 bases, with 5 bases left between them. The germline CDR1 and CDR2 sequences are MDHEN and SYDVKM. The CDR3 extends over 11 amino acids. CDR3 loop: CASTGYNEQFF. CDR3 DNA sequence: TGTGCCAGCACGGGGTACAATGAGCAGTTCTTC. The whole variable domain, remainder taken from reference TRBV28 and TRBJ2-1, is DVKVTQSSRYLVKRTGEKVFLECVQDMDHENMFWYRQDPGLGLRLIYFSYDVKMKEKGDIPEGYSVSREKKERFSLILESASTNQTSMYLCASTGYNEQFFGPGTRLTVL.

This chain links TRBV29-1 with TRBJ2-5; TRBD1 might be the D (6 bases). Between the trimmed V and J ends, which lost 3 bases and 1 base, there was a span of 12 bases. CDR1 is SQVTM, CDR2 ANQGSEA, per germline. The CDR3 has 14 amino acids. The CDR3 bases are TGCAGCGTTGACCTAAACAGGGTCCAAGAGACCCAGTACTTC. Its protein is CSVDLNRVQETQYF. The full variable domain, rest sourced from reference TRBV29-1 and TRBJ2-5, is SAVISQKPSRDICQRGTSLTIQCQVDSQVTMMFWYRQQPGQSLTLIATANQGSEATYESGFVIDKFPISRPNLTFSTLTVSNMSPEDSSIYLCSVDLNRVQETQYFGPGTRLLVL.

This chain connects TRBV27 to TRBJ2-2, with D perhaps TRBD2 (6 bases). Trimming removed 4 bases at V and 2 bases at J, with 14 bases between. Germline V gives CDR1 MNHEY, CDR2 SMNVEV (reference sequence). There are 16 residues in the CDR3. The DNA for the CDR3 is TGTGCCAGCAGTTGGTTGCTTAGCGGAAACACCGGGGAGCTGTTTTTT. Translated: CASSWLLSGNTGELFF.

This clone was counted between two and nine times. Distinct nucleotide sequences in the sample also encode this CDR3. This rearrangement joins TRBV7-2 to TRBJ2-7; D possibly uses TRBD1 or TRBD2 (5 bases each). This CDR3 region has 14 residues. The V and J ends lost 1 base and 3 bases respectively, with 10 bases between them. CDR1 and CDR2 from the germline V gene are SGHTA and FQGNSA. The CDR3 nucleotides read TGTGCCAGCAGCTTAGTTGCAGGGAGCTACGAGCAGTACTTC. The encoded protein is CASSLVAGSYEQYF.